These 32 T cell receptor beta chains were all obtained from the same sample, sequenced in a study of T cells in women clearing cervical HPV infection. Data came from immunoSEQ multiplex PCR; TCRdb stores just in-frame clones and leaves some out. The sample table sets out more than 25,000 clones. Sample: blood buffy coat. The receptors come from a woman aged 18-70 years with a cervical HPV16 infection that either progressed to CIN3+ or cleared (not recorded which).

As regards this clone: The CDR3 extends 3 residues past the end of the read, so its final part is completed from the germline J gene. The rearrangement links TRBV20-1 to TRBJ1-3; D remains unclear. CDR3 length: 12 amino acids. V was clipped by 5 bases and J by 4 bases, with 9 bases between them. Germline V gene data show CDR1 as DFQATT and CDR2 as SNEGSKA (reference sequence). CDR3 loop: CSAAMVGNTIYF. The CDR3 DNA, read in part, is TGCAGTGCTGCGATGGTCGGAAACACC.

CDR3 protein: CASSSGVGPDTQYF. The CDR3 bases that were read are TGTGCCAGCAGCTCAGGGGTGGGACCAGATACG. The chain combines TRBV7-8 with TRBJ2-3; D perhaps matches TRBD1 (6 bases). The read is 3 residues too short to cover the CDR3 end, so that end is filled in from the germline J gene. Trimming cost V 4 bases and J 4 bases, with 12 bases left between them. Per germline, CDR1 SGHVS and CDR2 FQNEAQ. The CDR3 is made up of 14 amino acids.

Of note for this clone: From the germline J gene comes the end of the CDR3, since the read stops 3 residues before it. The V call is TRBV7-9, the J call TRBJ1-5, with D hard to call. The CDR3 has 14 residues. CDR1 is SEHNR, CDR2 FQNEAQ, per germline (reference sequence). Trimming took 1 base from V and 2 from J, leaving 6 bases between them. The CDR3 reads CASSLDPGNQPQHF. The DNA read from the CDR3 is TGTGCCAGCAGCTTAGACCCGGGCAATCAGCCC.

The covered CDR3 bases are TGTGCCAGCAGTTCTAGCGGGGGAAACCAAGAGACG. It is translated as CASSSSGGNQET. The entire CDR3 protein is CASSSSGGNQETQYF. The chain is built from TRBV7-9 and TRBJ2-3; TRBD2 aligns across 10 bases. The missing CDR3 end, 3 residues past where the read stops, is filled in from the germline J gene. Germline assignment: CDR1 SEHNR and CDR2 FQNEAQ (reference sequence). The CDR3 is made up of 15 amino acids.

This CDR3 reads CSANYPGQALYAFF. CDR3 DNA, as far as it was read: TGCAGTGCTAATTACCCGGGACAGGCCCTTTAT. The chain carries TRBV20-1 and TRBJ1-1, with 8 positions matching TRBD1. The read terminates 3 residues ahead of where the CDR3 ends, so the germline J gene completes it. The CDR3 covers 14 residues. In germline, CDR1 is DFQATT, CDR2 SNEGSKA (reference sequence).

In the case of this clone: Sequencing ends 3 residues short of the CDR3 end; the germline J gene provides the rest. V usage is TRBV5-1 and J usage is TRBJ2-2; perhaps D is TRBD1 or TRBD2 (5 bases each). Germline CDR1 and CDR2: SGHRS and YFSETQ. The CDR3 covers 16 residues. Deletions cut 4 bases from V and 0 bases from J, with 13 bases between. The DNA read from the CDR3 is TGCGCCAGCAGCCTCCGAGGGGAGACGAACACCGGGGAG. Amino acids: CASSLRGETNTGE. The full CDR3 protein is CASSLRGETNTGELFF.

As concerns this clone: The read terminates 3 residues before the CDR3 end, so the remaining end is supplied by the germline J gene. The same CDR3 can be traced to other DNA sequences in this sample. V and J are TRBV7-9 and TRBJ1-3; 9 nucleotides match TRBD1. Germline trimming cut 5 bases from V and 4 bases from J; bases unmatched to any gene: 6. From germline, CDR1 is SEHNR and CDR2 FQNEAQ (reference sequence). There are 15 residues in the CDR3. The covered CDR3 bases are TGTGCCAGCAGCCATGGACAGGGGTACGGAAACACC. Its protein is CASSHGQGYGNT. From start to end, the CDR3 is CASSHGQGYGNTIYF.

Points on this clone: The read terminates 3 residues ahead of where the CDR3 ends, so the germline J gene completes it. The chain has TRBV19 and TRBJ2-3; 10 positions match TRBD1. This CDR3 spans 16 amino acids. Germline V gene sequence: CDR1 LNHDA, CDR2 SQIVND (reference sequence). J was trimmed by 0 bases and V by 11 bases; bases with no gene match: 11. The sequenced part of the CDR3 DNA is TGTGCCCCGGGGACAGGGGCCAAGTCTAGCACAGATACG. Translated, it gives CAPGTGAKSSTDT. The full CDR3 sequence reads CAPGTGAKSSTDTQYF.

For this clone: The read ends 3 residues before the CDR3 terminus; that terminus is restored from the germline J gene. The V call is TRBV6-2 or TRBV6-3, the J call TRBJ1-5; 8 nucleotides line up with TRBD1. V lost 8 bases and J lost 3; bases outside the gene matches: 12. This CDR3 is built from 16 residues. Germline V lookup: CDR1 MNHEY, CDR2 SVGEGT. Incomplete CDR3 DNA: TGTGCCAGCTACGACAGGACAGGGAATGCCAATCAGCCC. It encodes CASYDRTGNANQP. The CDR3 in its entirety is CASYDRTGNANQPQHF.

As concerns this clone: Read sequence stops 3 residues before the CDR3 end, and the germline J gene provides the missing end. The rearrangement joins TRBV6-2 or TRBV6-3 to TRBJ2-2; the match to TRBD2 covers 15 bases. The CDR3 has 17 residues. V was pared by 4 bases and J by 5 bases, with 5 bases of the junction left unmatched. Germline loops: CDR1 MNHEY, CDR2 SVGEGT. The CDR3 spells CASSWRGTSGGTGELFF. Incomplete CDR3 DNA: TGTGCCAGCAGTTGGAGAGGGACTAGCGGGGGGACCGGGGAG.

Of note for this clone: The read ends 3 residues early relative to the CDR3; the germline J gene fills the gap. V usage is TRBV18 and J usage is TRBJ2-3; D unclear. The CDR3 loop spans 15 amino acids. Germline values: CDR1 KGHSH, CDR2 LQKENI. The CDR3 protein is CASSPFTVAQETQYF. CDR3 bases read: TGTGCCAGCTCACCATTCACAGTCGCGCAAGAGACG. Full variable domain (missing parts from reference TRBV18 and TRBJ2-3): NAGVMQNPRHLVRRRGQEARLRCSPMKGHSHVYWYRQLPEEGLKFMVYLQKENIIDESGMPKERFSAEFPKEGPSILRIQQVVRGDSAAYFCASSPFTVAQETQYFGPGTRLTVL.

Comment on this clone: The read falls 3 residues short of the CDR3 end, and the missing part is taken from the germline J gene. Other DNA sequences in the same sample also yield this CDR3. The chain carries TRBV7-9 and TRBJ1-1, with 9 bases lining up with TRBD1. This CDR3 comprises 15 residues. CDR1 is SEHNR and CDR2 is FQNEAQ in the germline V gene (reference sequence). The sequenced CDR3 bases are TGTGCCAGCAGCTTAGTTGGGACAGGGAAAGAGACA. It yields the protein CASSLVGTGKET. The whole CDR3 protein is CASSLVGTGKETAFF. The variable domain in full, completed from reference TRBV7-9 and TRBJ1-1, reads DTGVSQNPRHKITKRGQNVTFRCDPISEHNRLYWYRQTLGQGPEFLTYFQNEAQLEKSRLLSDRFSAERPKGSFSTLEIQRTEQGDSAMYLCASSLVGTGKETAFFGQGTRLTVV.

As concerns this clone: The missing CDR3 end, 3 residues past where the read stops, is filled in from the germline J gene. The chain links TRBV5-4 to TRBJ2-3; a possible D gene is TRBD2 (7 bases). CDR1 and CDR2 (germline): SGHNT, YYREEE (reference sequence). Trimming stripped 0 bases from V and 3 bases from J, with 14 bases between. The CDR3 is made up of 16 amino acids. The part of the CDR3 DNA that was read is TGTGCCAGCAGCTTGGGCCCAAGGGGGGGGACAGATACG. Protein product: CASSLGPRGGTDT. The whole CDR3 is CASSLGPRGGTDTQYF.

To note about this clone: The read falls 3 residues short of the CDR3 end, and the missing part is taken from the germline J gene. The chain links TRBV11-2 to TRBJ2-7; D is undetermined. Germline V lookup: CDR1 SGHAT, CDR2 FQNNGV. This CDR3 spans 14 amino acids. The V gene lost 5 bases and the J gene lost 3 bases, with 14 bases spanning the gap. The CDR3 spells CASSPFAVSYEQYF. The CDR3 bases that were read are TGTGCCAGCAGCCCCTTTGCGGTTAGCTACGAG. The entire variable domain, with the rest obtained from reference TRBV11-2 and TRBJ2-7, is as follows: EAGVAQSPRYKIIEKRQSVAFWCNPISGHATLYWYQQILGQGPKLLIQFQNNGVVDDSQLPKDRFSAERLKGVDSTLKIQPAKLEDSAVYLCASSPFAVSYEQYFGPGTRLTVT.

CDR3 amino acids: CASSSRGGTDTQYF. The DNA read from the CDR3 is TGTGCCAGCAGCTCCAGGGGAGGCACAGATACG. The rearrangement links TRBV11-2 to TRBJ2-3; a weak D match, TRBD1 (6 bases). The read ends 3 residues shy of where the CDR3 ends; the end is completed using the germline J gene. The V gene lost 4 bases and the J gene lost 1 base, with 9 bases spanning the gap. There are 14 residues in the CDR3. Germline lookup yields CDR1 SGHAT and CDR2 FQNNGV.

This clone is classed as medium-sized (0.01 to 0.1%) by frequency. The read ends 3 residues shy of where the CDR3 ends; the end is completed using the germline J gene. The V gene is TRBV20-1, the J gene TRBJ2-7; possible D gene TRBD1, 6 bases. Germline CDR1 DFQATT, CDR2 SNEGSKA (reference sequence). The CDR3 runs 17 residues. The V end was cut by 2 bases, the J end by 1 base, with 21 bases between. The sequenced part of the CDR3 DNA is TGCAGTGCTAGACCCCGGACAGTCGAAGACATATCCTACGAG. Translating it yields CSARPRTVEDISYE. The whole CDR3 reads CSARPRTVEDISYEQYF.

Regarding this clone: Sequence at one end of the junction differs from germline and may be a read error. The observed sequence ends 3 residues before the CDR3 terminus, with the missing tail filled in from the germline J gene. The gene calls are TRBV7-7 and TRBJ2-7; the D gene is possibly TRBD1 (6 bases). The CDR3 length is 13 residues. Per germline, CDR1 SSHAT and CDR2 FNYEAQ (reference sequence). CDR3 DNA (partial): TGTGCTAGCAGCATCGGACAGTCCTACGAG. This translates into CASSIGQSYE. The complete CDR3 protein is CASSIGQSYEQYF.

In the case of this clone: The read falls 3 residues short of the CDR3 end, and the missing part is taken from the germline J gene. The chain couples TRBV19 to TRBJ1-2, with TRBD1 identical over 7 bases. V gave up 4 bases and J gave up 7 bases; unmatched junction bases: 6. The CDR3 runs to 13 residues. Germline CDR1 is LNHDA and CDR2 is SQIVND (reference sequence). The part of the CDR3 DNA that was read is TGTGCCAGTAGTACCCAGGGGGATGGTGGC. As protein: CASSTQGDGG. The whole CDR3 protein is CASSTQGDGGYTF.

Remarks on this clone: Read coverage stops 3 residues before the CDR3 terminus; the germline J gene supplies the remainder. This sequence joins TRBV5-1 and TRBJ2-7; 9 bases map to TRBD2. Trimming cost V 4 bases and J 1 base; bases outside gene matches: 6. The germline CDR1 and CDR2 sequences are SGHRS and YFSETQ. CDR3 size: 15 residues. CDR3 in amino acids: CASSPGAGGSYEQYF. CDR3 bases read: TGCGCCAGCAGCCCCGGAGCGGGGGGTTCCTACGAG.

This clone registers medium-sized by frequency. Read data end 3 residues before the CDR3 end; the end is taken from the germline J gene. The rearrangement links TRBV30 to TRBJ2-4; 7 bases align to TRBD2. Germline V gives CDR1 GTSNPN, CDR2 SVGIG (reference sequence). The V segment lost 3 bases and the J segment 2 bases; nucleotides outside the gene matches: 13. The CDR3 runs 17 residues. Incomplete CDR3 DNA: TGTGCCTGGAGCACTAGCGCGGGAAGGACTCCCAAAAACATT. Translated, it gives CAWSTSAGRTPKNI. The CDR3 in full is CAWSTSAGRTPKNIQYF.

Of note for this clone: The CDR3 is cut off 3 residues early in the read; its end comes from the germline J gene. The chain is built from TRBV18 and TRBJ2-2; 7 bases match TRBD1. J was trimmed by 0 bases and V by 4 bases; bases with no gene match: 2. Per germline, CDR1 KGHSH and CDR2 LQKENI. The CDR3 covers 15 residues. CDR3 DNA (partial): TGTGCCAGCTCACAGGGACAGTCGAACACCGGGGAG. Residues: CASSQGQSNTGE. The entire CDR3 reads CASSQGQSNTGELFF.

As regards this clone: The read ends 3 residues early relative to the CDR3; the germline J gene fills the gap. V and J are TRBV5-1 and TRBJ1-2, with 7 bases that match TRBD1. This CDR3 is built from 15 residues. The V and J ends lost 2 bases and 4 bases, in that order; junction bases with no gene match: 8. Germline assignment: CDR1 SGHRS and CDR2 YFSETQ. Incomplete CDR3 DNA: TGCGCCAGCAGCTTCGACAGGGCTGATGTCTATGGC. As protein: CASSFDRADVYG. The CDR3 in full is CASSFDRADVYGYTF.

CDR3 protein: CASSVQGLGEQYF. Partial CDR3 DNA: TGTGCCAGCAGCGTACAGGGTCTAGGCGAG. The rearrangement uses TRBV5-5 and TRBJ2-7; possibly TRBD1 for D (6 bases). With the read ending 3 residues before the CDR3 end, the germline J gene is used to fill in that end. This CDR3 spans 13 amino acids. V was pared by 4 bases and J by 6 bases, with 14 bases between. Germline CDR1 reads SGHKS; CDR2 reads YYEKEE (reference sequence).

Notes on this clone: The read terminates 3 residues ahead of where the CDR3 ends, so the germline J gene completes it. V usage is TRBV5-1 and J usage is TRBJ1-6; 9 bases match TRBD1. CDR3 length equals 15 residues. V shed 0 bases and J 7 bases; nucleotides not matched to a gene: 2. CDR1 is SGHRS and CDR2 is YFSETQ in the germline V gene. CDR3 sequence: CASSLVTGGNSPLHF. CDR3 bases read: TGCGCCAGCAGCTTGGTGACAGGGGGAAATTCACCC.

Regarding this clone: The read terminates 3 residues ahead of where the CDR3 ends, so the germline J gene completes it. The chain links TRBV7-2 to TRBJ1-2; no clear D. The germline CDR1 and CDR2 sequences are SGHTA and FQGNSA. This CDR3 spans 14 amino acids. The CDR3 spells CASSLARQAYDYTF. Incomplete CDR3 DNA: TGTGCCAGCAGCTTAGCACGGCAGGCCTACGAC.

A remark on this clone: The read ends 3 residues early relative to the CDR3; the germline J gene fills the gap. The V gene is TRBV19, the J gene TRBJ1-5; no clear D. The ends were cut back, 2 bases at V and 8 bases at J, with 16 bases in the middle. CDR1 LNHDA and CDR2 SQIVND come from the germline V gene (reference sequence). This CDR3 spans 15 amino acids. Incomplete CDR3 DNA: TGTGCCAGTAGTATACCAGGTCCCCTCGAGGAGCCC. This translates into CASSIPGPLEEP. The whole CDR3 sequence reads CASSIPGPLEEPQHF.

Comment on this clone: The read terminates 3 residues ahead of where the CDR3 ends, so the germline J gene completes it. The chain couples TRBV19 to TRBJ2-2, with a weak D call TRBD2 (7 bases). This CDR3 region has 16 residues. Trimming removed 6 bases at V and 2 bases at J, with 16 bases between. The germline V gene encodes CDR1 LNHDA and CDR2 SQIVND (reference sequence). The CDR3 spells CASSNPRGANTGELFF. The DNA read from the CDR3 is TGTGCCAGTAGCAACCCCCGGGGGGCAAACACCGGGGAG.

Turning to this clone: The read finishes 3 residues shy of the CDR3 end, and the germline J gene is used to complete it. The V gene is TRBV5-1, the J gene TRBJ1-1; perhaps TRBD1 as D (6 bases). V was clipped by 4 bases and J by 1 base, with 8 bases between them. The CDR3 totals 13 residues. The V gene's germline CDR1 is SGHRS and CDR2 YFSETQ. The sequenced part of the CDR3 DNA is TGCGCCAGCAGCCTACAGGGGAACACTGAA. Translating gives CASSLQGNTE. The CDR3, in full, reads CASSLQGNTEAFF. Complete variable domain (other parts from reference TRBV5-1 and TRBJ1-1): KAGVTQTPRYLIKTRGQQVTLSCSPISGHRSVSWYQQTPGQGLQFLFEYFSETQRNKGNFPGRFSGRQFSNSRSEMNVSTLELGDSALYLCASSLQGNTEAFFGQGTRLTVV.

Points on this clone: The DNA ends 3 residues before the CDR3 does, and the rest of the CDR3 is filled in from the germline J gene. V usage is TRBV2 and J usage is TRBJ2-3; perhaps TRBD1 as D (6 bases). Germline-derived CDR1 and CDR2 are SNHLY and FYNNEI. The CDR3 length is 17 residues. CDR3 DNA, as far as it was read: TGTGCCAGCAGTGCGCAACAGGGTTTCGGCAGCAATCAGCCG. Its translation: CASSAQQGFGSNQP. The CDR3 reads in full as CASSAQQGFGSNQPQYF.

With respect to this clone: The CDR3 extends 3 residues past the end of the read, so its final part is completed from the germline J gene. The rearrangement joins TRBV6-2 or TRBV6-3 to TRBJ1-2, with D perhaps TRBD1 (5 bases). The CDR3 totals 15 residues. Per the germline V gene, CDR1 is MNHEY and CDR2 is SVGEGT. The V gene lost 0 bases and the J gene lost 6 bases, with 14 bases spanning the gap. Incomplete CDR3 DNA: TGTGCCAGCAGTTACTCGGGCCCAGGGAGGGATGGC. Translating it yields CASSYSGPGRDG. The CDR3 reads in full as CASSYSGPGRDGYTF.

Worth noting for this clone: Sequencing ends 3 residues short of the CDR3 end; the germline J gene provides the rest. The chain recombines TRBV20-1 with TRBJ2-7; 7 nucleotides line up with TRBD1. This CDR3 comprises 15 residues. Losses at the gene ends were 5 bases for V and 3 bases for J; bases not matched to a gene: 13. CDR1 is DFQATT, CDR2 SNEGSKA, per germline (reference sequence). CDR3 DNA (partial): TGCAGTGCTCACGCCCCCGGGACAGCAAACTACGAG. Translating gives CSAHAPGTANYE. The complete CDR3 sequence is CSAHAPGTANYEQYF.

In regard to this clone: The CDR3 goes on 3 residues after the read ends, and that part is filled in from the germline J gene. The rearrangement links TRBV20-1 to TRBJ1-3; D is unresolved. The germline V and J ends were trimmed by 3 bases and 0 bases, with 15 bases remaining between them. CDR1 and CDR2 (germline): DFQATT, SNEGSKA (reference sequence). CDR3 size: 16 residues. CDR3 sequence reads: CSASVTATGSGNTIYF. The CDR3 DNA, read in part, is TGCAGTGCTAGTGTAACCGCCACTGGCTCTGGAAACACC.